This T cell receptor (beta chain) is drawn from a study of blood T cell repertoires in COVID-19. Looking at the study overall: Acute and convalescent COVID-19 specimens originated in the United States, Italy and Spain. The cDNA or gDNA used as material had been derived from T cells, B-cell-depleted T cells, or PBMCs.

Germline-derived CDR1 and CDR2 are SGHRS and YFSETQ. The CDR3 is 15 residues long. Between the trimmed V and J ends, which lost 2 bases and 4 bases, there was a span of 15 bases. In the source study's methods: The authors estimated nucleated cell counts from reference gene primer amplification. This table comes from immunoSEQ multiplex PCR, and its TCRdb copy is limited to in-frame clones, with some not included. V, J and clone size reflect that table, while D and trimming were determined from the DNA. The repertoire has 200,000 to 250,000 clones, more than 65% of them found once; the top ten carry about 1.4%.

The sequence was obtained from a middle-aged woman who had recovered from COVID-19. V gene TRBV5-1 combines with J gene TRBJ1-2; tentative D call: TRBD1 (6 bases). Material for sequencing was peripheral blood. The CDR3 region is CASSFLPGESYGYTF. In DNA, the CDR3 is TGCGCCAGCAGCTTCCTTCCAGGGGAATCCTATGGCTACACCTTC.